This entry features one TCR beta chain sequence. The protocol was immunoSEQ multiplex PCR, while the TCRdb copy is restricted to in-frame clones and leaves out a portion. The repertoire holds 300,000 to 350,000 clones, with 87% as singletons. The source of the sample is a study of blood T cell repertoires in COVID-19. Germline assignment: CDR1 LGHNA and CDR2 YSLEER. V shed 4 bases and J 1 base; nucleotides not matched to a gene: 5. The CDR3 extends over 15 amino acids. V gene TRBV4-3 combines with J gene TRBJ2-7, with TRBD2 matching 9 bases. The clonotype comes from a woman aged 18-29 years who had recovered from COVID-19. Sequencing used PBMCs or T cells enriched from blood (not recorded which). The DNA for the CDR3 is TGCGCCAGCAGCCCATTTAGCGGGAGTTCCTACGAGCAGTACTTC. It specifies CASSPFSGSSYEQYF.